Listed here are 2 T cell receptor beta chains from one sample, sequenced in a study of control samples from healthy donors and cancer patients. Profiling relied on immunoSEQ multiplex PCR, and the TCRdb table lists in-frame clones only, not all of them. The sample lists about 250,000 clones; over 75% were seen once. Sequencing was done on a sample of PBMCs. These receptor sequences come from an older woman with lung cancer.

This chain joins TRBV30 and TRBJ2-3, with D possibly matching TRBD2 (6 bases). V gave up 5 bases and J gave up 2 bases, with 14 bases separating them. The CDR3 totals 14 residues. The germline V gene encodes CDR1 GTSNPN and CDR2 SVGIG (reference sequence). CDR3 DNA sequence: TGTGCCTGGGGCCGGGAGATTGCCACAGATACGCAGTATTTT. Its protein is CAWGREIATDTQYF. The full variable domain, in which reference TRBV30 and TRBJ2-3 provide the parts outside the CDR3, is SQTIHQWPATLVQPVGSPLSLECTVEGTSNPNLYWYRQAAGRGLQLLFYSVGIGQISSEVPQNLSASRPQDRQFILSSKKLLLSDSGFYLCAWGREIATDTQYFGPGTRLTVL.

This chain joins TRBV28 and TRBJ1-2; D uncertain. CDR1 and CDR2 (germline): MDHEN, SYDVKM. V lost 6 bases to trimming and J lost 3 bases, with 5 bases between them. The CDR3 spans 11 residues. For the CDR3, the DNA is TGTGCCAGCAGGATCTACTATGGCTACACCTTC. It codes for CASRIYYGYTF.